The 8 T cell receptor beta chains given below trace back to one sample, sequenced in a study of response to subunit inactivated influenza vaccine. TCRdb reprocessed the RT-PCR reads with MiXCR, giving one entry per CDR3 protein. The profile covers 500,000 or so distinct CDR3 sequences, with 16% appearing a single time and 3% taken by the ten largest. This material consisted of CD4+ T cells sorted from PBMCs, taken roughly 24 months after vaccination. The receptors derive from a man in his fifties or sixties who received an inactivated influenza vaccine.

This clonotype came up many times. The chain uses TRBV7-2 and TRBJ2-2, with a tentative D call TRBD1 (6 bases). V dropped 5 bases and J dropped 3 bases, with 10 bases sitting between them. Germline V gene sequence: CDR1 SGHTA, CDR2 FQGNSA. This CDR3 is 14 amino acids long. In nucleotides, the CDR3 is TGTGCCAGCAGCATATACAGGGACACCGGGGAGCTGTTTTTT. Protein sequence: CASSIYRDTGELFF.

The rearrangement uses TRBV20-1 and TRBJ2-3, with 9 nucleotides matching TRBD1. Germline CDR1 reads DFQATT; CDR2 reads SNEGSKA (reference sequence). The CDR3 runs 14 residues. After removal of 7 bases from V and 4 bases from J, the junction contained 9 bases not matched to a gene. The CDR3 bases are TGCAGTGGTTCGACAGGGGGAGCGTCAGATACGCAGTATTTT. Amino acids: CSGSTGGASDTQYF.

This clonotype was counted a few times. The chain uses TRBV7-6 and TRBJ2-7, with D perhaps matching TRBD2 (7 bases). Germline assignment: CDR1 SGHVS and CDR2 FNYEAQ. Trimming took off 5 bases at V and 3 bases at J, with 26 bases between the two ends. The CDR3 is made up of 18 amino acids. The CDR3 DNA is TGTGCCAGCAGCAAAATAGTTGGGGGGCTAGCGGAGATCTACGAGCAGTACTTC. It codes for CASSKIVGGLAEIYEQYF.

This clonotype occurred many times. CDR3 sequence: CSAHLKDIQYF. The DNA for the CDR3 is TGCAGTGCTCACCTCAAGGACATTCAGTACTTC. This chain links TRBV20-1 with TRBJ2-4; D uncertain. The V and J ends lost 5 bases and 8 bases respectively, with 10 bases between them. This CDR3 is 11 amino acids long. CDR1 is DFQATT and CDR2 is SNEGSKA in the germline V gene (reference sequence).

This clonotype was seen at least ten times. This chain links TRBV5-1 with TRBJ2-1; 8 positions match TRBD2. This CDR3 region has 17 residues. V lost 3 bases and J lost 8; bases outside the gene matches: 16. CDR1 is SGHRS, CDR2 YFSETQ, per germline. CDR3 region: CASSSLGVSGGAYEQFF. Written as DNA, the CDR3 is TGCGCCAGCAGCTCACTGGGGGTCTCCGGGGGGGCCTATGAGCAGTTCTTC.

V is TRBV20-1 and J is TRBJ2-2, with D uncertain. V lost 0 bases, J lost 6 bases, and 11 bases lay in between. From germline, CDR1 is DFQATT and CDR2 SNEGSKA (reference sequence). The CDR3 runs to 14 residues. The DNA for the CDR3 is TGCAGTGCTAGAGATGTAGTTTTAGCCGGGGAGCTGTTTTTT. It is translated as CSARDVVLAGELFF.

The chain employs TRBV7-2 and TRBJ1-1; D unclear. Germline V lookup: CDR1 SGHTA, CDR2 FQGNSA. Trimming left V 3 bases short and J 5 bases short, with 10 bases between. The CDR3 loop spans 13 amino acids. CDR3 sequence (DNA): TGTGCCAGCAGCTTGGGAGTGCCGACTGAAGCTTTCTTT. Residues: CASSLGVPTEAFF.

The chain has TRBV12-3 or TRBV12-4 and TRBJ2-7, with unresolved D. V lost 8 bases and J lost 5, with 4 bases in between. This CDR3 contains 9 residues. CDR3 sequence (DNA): TGTGCCAGCCCGGACGAGCAGTACTTC. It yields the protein CASPDEQYF.